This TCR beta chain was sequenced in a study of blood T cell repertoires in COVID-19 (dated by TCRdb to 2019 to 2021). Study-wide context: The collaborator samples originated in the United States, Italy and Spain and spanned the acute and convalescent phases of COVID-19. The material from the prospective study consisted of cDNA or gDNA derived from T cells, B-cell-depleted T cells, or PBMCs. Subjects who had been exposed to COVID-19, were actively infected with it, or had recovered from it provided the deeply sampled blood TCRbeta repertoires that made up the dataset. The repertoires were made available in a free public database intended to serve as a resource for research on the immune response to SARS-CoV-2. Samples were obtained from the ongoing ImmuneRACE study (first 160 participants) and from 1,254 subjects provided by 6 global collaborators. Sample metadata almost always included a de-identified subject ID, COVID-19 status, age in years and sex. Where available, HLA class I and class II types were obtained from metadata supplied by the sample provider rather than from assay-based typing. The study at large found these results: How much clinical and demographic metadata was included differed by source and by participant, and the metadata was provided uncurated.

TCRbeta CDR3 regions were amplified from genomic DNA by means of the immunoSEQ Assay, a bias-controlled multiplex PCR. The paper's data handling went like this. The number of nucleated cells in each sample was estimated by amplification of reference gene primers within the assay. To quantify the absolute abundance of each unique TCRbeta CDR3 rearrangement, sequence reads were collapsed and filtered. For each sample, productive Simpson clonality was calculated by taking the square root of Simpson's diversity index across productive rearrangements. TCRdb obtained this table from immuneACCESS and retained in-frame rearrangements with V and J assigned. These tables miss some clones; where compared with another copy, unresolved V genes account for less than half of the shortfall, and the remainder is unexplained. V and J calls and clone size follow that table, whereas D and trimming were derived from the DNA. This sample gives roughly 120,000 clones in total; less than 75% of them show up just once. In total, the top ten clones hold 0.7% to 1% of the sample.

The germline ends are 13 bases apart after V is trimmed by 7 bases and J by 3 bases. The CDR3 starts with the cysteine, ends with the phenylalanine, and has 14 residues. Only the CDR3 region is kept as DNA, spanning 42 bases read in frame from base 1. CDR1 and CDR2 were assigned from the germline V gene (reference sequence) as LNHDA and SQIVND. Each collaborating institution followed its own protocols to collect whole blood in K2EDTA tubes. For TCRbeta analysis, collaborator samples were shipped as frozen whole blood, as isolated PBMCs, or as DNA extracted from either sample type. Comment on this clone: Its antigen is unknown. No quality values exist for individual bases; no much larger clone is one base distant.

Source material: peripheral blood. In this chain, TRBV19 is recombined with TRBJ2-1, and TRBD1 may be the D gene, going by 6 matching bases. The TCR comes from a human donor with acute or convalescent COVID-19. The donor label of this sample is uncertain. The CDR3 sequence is CASKHREIYNEQFF. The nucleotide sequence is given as TGTGCCAGTAAACACAGGGAAATCTACAATGAGCAGTTCTTC. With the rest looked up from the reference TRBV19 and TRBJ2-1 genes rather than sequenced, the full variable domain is DGGITQSPKYLFRKEGQNVTLSCEQNLNHDAMYWYRQDPGQGLRLIYYSQIVNDFQKGDIAEGYSVSREKKESFPLTVTSAQKNPTAFYLCASKHREIYNEQFFGPGTRLTVL.